This T cell receptor beta chain was retrieved from a study of blood T cell repertoires in COVID-19. The protocol was immunoSEQ multiplex PCR, while the TCRdb copy is restricted to in-frame clones and leaves out a portion. The sample comprises about 190,000 clones, over 75% of which are singletons, and roughly 0.56% rests with the top ten. Germline values: CDR1 SGHRS, CDR2 YFSETQ. V lost 7 bases, J lost 2 bases, and 14 bases lay in between. This CDR3 has 14 residues. Sample: peripheral blood. This sequence originates from a middle-aged man with acute or convalescent COVID-19. The V and J genes are TRBV5-1 and TRBJ2-3; D might be TRBD2 (6 bases). This CDR3 reads CASRTGVSTDTQYF. CDR3 DNA sequence: TGCGCCAGCCGCACGGGAGTTTCCACAGATACGCAGTATTTT.